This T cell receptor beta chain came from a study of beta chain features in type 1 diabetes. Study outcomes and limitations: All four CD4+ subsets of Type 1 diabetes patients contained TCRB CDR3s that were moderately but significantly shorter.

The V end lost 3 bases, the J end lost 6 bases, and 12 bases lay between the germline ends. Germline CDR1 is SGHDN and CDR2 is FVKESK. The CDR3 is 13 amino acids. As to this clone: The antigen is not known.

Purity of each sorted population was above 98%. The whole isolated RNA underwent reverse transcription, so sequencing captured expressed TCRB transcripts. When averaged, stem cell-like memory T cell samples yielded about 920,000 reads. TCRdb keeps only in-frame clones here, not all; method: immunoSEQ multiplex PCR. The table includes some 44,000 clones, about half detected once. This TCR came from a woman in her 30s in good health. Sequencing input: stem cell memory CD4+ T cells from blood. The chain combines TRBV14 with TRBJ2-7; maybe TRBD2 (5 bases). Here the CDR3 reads CASSHRPSGEQYF. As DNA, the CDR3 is TGTGCCAGCAGCCATAGACCGAGCGGCGAGCAGTACTTC.